This TCR beta chain is from a study of human T cells and chemical hapten exposure (dated by TCRdb to 2020 to 2022). A note on the overall study: Libraries were pooled for sequencing, and per-sample TCR yields varied mainly because of small differences in library volumes within the pool. Peripheral blood TCR repertoire changes were tracked in vivo in alopecia patients during primary and secondary sensitization to the hapten diphenylcyclopropenone (DPC). Both TCR alpha and TCR beta chains were sequenced from each blood RNA sample.

The receptor library was made with 5' RACE. Reads for this sample came from an Illumina MiSeq. Library preparation attached unique molecular identifiers to individual cDNA molecules for quantitative, reproducible TCR counting. On the study's bioinformatics: A median of around 96,000 TCRs per sample was observed, with a range of about 23,224 to 700,000. The Decombinator software suite was used to annotate the V, J and CDR3 of the TCR reads. For PS versus PT1 abundance plots, all samples were subsampled to the same number of TCRs (28,000). Expanded TCRs were defined as absent before sensitization and observed at least eight times at the 2-week time point. In-frame beta chains were kept once TCRdb had trimmed the public reads at Q25 with fastp and called clones with MiXCR. Every entry covers one CDR3 protein and lists the most common genes and DNA from its rows. The V and J calls were not made by the authors but by TCRdb's processing. Recorded for this sample are around 82,000 distinct CDR3 sequences; about 8.4% of them occurred a single time. The ten largest make up around 2% of the sample.

V was cut back by 0 bases and J by 0 bases, leaving a gap of 14 bases between them. The germline V gene (reference sequence) supplies CDR1 LNHNV and CDR2 YYDKDF. There are 17 amino acids in the CDR3, from cysteine to phenylalanine inclusive. Only the CDR3 DNA is retained, 51 bases long and in frame from the first base. This clonotype was seen ten or more times. Its cognate antigen has yet to be identified. No quality values exist for individual bases; no much larger clone is one base distant. Unfractionated whole blood was collected in Tempus Blood RNA tubes, and total RNA was extracted from that blood. As TCR sequencing controls, roughly 5 healthy volunteers were used, with blood taken at day 0, 2 weeks and 6 weeks. Results and caveats for the whole study, not just this receptor: After repeated subsampling, changes were observed in the strength of the expansion versus patch-test correlation and in the threshold at which the correlation became significant. No change with DPC sensitization was found in the number of TCRs above 1 in 1000 frequency, and no evidence of global repertoire structure alterations was found.

Recombination connected TRBV15 to TRBJ1-1; no D segment can be confidently identified. The receptor was isolated from a male donor in good health. The CDR3 region has the sequence CATSRDGVVRMNTEAFF. The sequenced DNA: TGTGCCACCAGCAGAGACGGAGTGGTGCGAATGAACACTGAAGCTTTCTTT. With the rest looked up from the reference TRBV15 and TRBJ1-1 genes rather than sequenced, the full variable domain is DAMVIQNPRYQVTQFGKPVTLSCSQTLNHNVMYWYQQKSSQAPKLLFHYYDKDFNNEADTPDNFQSRRPNTSFCFLDIRSPGLGDTAMYLCATSRDGVVRMNTEAFFGQGTRLTVV.